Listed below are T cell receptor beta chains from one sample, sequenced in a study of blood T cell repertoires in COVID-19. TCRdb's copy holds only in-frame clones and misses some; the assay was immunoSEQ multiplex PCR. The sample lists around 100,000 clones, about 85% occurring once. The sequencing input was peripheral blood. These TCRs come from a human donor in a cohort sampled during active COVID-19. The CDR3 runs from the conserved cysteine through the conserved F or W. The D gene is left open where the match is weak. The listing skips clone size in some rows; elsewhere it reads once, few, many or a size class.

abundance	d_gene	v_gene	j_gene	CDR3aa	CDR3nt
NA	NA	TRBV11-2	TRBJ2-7	CASSLARHSYEQYF	TGTGCCAGCAGCCTAGCGAGACACTCCTACGAGCAGTACTTC
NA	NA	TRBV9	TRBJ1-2	CASSALGLGGYTF	TGTGCCAGCAGCGCCTTGGGACTTGGGGGCTACACCTTC
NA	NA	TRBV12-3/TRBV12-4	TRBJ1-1	CASSLQANTEAFF	TGTGCCAGCAGTTTACAGGCGAACACTGAAGCTTTCTTT
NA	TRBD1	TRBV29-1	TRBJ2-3	CSVGRTGIAGTDTQYF	TGCAGCGTTGGCCGGACAGGGATAGCGGGCACAGATACGCAGTATTTT
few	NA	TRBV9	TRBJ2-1	CASSVDGLGEQFF	TGTGCCAGCAGCGTAGACGGGTTGGGTGAGCAGTTCTTC
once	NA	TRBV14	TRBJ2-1	CASSQNWPGEQFF	TGTGCCAGCAGCCAAAATTGGCCGGGGGAGCAGTTCTTC
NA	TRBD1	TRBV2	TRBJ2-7	CASSGGTGESQYF	TGTGCCAGCAGTGGCGGGACAGGGGAATCGCAGTACTTC
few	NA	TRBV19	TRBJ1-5	CASSSWGLNQPQHF	TGTGCCAGTAGTTCTTGGGGGCTCAATCAGCCCCAGCATTTT
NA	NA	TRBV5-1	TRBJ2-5	CASSLGGFAETQYF	TGCGCCAGCAGCTTGGGAGGGTTCGCAGAGACCCAGTACTTC
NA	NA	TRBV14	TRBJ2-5	CASSQEAGAETQYF	TGTGCCAGCAGCCAAGAGGCGGGGGCAGAGACCCAGTACTTC
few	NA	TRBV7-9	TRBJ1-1	CASSLGQSNTEAFF	TGTGCCAGCAGCTTAGGGCAGTCAAACACTGAAGCTTTCTTT
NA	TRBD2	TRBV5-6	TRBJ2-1	CASSSAGGPRDEQFF	TGTGCCAGCAGCTCAGCGGGGGGGCCGCGGGATGAGCAGTTCTTC
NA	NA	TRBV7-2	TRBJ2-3	CASSSISGDTQYF	TGTGCCAGCAGCTCGATTAGCGGAGATACGCAGTATTTT
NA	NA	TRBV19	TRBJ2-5	CASSMGTGLQETQYF	TGTGCCAGTAGTATGGGAACAGGGCTCCAAGAGACCCAGTACTTC
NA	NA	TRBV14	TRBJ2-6	CASSHRLKSSGANVLTF	TGTGCCAGCAGCCACAGGCTGAAGAGCTCTGGGGCCAACGTCCTGACTTTC
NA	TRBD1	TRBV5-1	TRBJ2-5	CASSLVPTGGGETQYF	TGCGCCAGCAGCTTGGTGCCGACAGGGGGTGGTGAGACCCAGTACTTC
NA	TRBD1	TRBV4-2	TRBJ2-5	CASSQRPYDRAGEETQYF	TGTGCCAGCAGCCAGAGGCCGTATGACAGGGCAGGGGAAGAGACCCAGTACTTC
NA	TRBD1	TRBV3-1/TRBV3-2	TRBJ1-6	CASSQDRTGSSPLHF	TGTGCCAGCAGCCAAGATAGGACAGGGAGCTCACCCCTCCACTTT
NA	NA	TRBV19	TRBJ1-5	CASKISRGAEPQHF	TGTGCCAGTAAAATATCCAGGGGCGCAGAGCCCCAGCATTTT
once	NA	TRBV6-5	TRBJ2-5	CASSYDSGETQYF	TGTGCCAGCAGTTACGACAGCGGGGAGACCCAGTACTTC
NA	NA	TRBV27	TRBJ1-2	CASSRQANYGYTF	TGTGCCAGCAGCAGACAAGCTAACTATGGCTACACCTTC
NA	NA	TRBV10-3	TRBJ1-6	CAISESSGTTVSPLHF	TGTGCCATCAGTGAGTCGAGCGGGACTACCGTTTCACCCCTCCACTTT